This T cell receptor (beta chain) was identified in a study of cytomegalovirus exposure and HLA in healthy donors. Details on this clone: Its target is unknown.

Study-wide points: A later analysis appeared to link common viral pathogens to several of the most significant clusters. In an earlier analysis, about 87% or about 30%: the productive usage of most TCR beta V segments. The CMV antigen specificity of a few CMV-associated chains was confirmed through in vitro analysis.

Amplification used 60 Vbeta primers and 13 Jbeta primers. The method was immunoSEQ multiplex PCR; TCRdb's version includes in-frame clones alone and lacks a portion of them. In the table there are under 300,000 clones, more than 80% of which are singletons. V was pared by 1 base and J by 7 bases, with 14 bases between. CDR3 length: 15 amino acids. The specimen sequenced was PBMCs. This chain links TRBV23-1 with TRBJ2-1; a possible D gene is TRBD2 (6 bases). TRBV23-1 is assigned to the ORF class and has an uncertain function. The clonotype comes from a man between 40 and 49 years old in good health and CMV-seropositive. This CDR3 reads CASSQWGETWNEQFF. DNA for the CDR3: TGCGCCAGCAGTCAATGGGGGGAAACCTGGAATGAGCAGTTCTTC.